The clone carrying this T cell receptor (beta chain) has more than one count but fewer than ten. TCRdb's copy holds only in-frame clones and misses some; the assay was immunoSEQ multiplex PCR. Of about 170,000 clones listed, approximately 87% were seen once; the top ten hold roughly 9.8%. Per the germline V gene, CDR1 is LGHNA and CDR2 is YSLEER. The CDR3 is 14 residues long. V shed 4 bases and J shed 4 bases, with 11 bases lying between them. Patients of the Seattle cohort, enrolled during active infection, were followed longitudinally. This entry comes from a study of blood T cell repertoires in COVID-19. Study as a whole: The United States, Italy and Spain were the sources of the acute and convalescent COVID-19 samples. PBMCs, B-cell-depleted T cells, or T cells were the source of the cDNA or gDNA that made up the material.

This clonotype was obtained from a woman in her sixties or seventies with COVID-19, enrolled during active disease. Sequenced material: peripheral blood. V and J are TRBV4-3 and TRBJ1-5, with D unresolved. CDR3 coding DNA: TGCGCCAGCAGCCCCGGGATCCGAAATCAGCCCCAGCATTTT. It is translated as CASSPGIRNQPQHF.